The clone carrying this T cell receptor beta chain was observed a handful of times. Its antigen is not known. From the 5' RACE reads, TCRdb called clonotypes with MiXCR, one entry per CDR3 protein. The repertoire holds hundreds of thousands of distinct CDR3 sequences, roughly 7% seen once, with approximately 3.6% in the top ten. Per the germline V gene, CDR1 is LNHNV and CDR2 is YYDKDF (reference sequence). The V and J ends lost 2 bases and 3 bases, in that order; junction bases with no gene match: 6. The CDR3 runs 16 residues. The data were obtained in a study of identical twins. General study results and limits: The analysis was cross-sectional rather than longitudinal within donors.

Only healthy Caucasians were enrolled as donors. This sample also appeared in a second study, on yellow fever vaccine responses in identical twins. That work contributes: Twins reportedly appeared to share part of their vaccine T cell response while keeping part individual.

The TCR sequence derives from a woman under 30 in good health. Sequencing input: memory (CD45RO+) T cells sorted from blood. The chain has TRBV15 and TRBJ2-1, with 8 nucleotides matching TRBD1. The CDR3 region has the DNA TGTGCCACCAGCAGACCGGACAGGGAGGTCTACAATGAGCAGTTCTTC. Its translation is CATSRPDREVYNEQFF.